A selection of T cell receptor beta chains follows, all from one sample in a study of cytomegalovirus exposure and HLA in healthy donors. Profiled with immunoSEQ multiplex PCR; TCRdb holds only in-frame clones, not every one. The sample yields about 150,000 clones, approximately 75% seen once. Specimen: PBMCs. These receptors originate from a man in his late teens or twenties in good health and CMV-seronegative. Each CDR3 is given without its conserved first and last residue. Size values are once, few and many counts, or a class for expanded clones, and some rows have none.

AISGGGQNTEAF,TRBV10-3,TRBJ1-1,NA
ASRTGLYGYT,TRBV19,TRBJ1-2,NA
ASSFPLILGGTGSYEQY,TRBV28,TRBJ2-7,few
ASSLRTGGCNQPQH,TRBV21-1,TRBJ1-5,NA
ASSHSGTGGFHEQY,TRBV4-3,TRBJ2-7,NA
ASSLRTSGLYQETQY,TRBV7-9,TRBJ2-5,NA
ASSLLGAGGRGDTQY,TRBV28,TRBJ2-3,NA
ASSLATDTQY,TRBV11-3,TRBJ2-3,once
ASSPGQGGNYEQY,TRBV9,TRBJ2-7,NA
ASRSRDSLHGYT,TRBV27,TRBJ1-2,NA